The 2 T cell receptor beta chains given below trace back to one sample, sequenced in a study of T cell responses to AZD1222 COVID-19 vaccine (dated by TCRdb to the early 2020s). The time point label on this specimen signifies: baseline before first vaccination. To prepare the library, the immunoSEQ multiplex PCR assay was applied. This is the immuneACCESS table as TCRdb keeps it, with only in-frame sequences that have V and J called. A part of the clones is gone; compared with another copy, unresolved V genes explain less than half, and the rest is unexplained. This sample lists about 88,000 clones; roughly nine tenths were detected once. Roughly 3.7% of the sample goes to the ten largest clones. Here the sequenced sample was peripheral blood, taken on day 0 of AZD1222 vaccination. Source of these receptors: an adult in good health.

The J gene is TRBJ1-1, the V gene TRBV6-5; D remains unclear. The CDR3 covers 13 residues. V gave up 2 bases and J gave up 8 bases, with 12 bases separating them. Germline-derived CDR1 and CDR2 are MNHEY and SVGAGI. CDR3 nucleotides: TGTGCCAGCAGTTACCCCAGTTCCGGCGAAGCTTTCTTT. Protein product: CASSYPSSGEAFF.

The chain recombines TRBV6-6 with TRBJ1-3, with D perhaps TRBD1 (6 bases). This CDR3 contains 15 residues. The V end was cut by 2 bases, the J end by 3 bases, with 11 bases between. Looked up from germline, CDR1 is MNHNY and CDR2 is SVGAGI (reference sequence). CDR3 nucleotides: TGTGCCAGCAGTTACACGGGGGGGCTTGGAAACACCATATATTTT. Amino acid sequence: CASSYTGGLGNTIYF.